This T cell receptor beta chain is from a study of cytomegalovirus exposure and HLA in healthy donors (TCRdb year 2017). In the study overall: According to an earlier analysis of several hundred of the donors, 150 million to 200 million T cells yielded approximately 120 million unique TCR beta sequences and 276 Gb of sequence data. Roughly 300 gigabases of sequencing data and approximately 80 million unique TCR sequences were included in an early release covering 500 to 750 HLA-typed donors. Among the roughly 370 genotyped donors, about 83% belonged to the genetic ancestry cluster associated with self-reported Caucasian donors. The study aimed to test whether cataloging public T cell receptors could reveal signatures of past pathogen exposure. The study profiled the T cell repertoires of under 700 subjects by immunosequencing and related them to cytomegalovirus serostatus. In addition to the first cohort of 666 subjects, a separate validation cohort of about 120 different subjects was used. To predict cytomegalovirus infection status, the study brought together high-throughput TCR immunosequencing, statistical association of individual TCRs with disease status, and machine learning. A later analysis re-examined previously published TCR beta repertoires from more than 550 donors and added high-resolution HLA genotyping to investigate patterns of TCR occurrence. The later analysis used no new phenotypic data to find candidate immune exposures, relying instead on TCR beta sequences and their occurrence across donors. In an earlier analysis of a few hundred of the donors, high-throughput TCR beta sequencing was used to judge whether each TCR beta V gene segment behaved as functional or pseudogenic. Donor age, sex, ethnicity and CMV serostatus were compiled together with the repertoire data. A later genetic analysis took genome-wide SNP genotypes for 398 of the 666 donors and used that subset as a discovery cohort. Every discovery cohort repertoire had been produced on one sequencing platform. HLA typing included class I and class II loci at four-digit resolution. Typing coverage varied by locus: roughly 629-640 donors for A, B, C, DRB1 and DQB1; more than 500 for DQA1; about 570 for DPA1; some 470 for DPB1. Roughly 5 DR-DQ haplotypes were treated as single units for association and clustering because of strong linkage in the cohort. Among some 410 genotyped donors of the cohort, an average of approximately 240,000 unique TCR beta nucleotide sequences were sequenced per donor, roughly a sixth of them non-productive. Study-wide findings and limitations: For the cohort, immune exposure information was limited to CMV serostatus. Across donors, most TCR sequences were observed very rarely, whereas some public TCRs were present in many individuals. In a later genetic analysis, a missense DCLRE1C variant was associated with V-gene and J-gene trimming of TCR beta chains, and the association was replicated in an independent cohort. In both the original and validation cohorts, the classifier was reported to diagnose cytomegalovirus status with high specificity and sensitivity. The 87-base-pair reads could not distinguish some IMGT-functional V segments, including TRBV6-2 and TRBV6-3, so those segments were excluded. Compared with the roughly 670-donor mean, donors in an Asian-associated ancestry cluster had fewer N-insertions in productive TCRs, according to a later genetic analysis. Most CMV-associated TCR beta chains appeared to be HLA-restricted in a later analysis, and the HLA associations seemed to be driven largely by CMV exposure. Linkage disequilibrium might explain the correlated functional status among segregating V segments, but an unknown experimental factor could not be excluded. The study listed approximately 150 TCR beta chains as associated with cytomegalovirus. In a later analysis, the rate of TCR association differed among HLA loci, with DRB1 alleles having the most associated TCRs and HLA-C alleles having the fewest. A further reported finding was that TCR beta sequences accurately predicted the HLA-A and HLA-B alleles for most subjects in the first cohort. Because counts were too low, seventeen rarely observed V segments, including chromosome 9 orphons, were excluded from the earlier analysis of around 590 of the donors. Several of the top co-occurrence clusters appeared to be linked to parvovirus B19, influenza, CMV and Epstein-Barr virus, according to a later analysis. Strong co-occurrence of HLA alleles, especially DR and DQ, made assigning TCR associations to individual alleles difficult. Sequencing depth was assumed to be roughly uniform across donors in the presence/absence analyses, though that assumption may not hold. The cohort was sequenced for TCR beta chains only, and without alpha or paired-chain data the features that could be detected were limited. The sequencing pipeline was judged likely to have produced a cluster of highly shared sequence variants as a technical artifact. In a later analysis, HLA-associated TCR beta chains were found to be more clonally expanded and to have lower generation probabilities than equally common non-associated chains. Three of the identified cytomegalovirus-associated TCR beta chains were confirmed in vitro to be specific for cytomegalovirus antigens. The authors suggested that the approach could potentially be extended to other disease states and immunological phenotypes. An earlier analysis of approximately 600 of the donors showed that most TCR beta V segments appeared in productive rearrangements either about 87% or about 30% of the time, which broadly matched IMGT annotations. Because HLA typing was missing for some donors at each locus, association tests included only the typed subset. Specific HLA alleles were associated with over 15,000 TCR beta sequences at a false discovery rate of 0.05 in a later analysis.

In total, 630 or so healthy bone marrow donors made up the cohort. Cohort members were all nominally healthy when sampled, although unrecorded immune exposures were likely present. The donor tested CMV seropositive, placing the donor among the roughly 300 seropositive members of the cohort. Each donor provided a peripheral blood sample, and peripheral blood mononuclear cells were used for TCR beta sequencing. Genomic DNA extraction from the blood cell samples was performed with the Qiagen DNeasy Blood Extraction Kit. The germline V end is reduced by 7 bases and the J end by 6 bases; junction bases left unmatched: 1. Including the terminal cysteine and phenylalanine, the CDR3 comprises 11 residues. Of the read, only the CDR3 DNA is kept; its 33 bases are in frame from base 1. From a lookup of the germline V gene (reference sequence), CDR1 and CDR2 are GTSNPN and SVGIG. Turning to this clone: No cognate antigen has been identified for it. Base qualities are not provided; no much larger clone lies one nucleotide away.

The library came from the immunoSEQ multiplex PCR assay. For the multiplex PCR, a mixture combining 60 forward primers for TCR Vbeta segments and 13 reverse primers for TCR Jbeta segments was used. The CDR3 region of rearranged TCR beta genes was amplified from genomic DNA with a multiplex PCR assay. The Illumina HiSeq System was used to sequence the amplified TCR beta libraries as 87-base-pair reads. The paper's data handling went like this. A later analysis counted about 76 million unique TCR beta chains across the 550 to 700 repertoires, and around 12 million of these chains were shared by at least two donors. A nearest-neighbor algorithm error-corrected the raw reads and collapsed the reads into unique sequences, merging closely related sequences to remove PCR and sequencing errors. Alignment of CDR3 sequences to IMGT reference sequences was used to assign V, D and J gene segments. Each retained sequence needed at least a six-nucleotide match to both a V gene segment and a J gene segment. Rearrangements were classified as productive when the CDR3 lacked stop codons and remained in frame with V and J, and all other rearrangements were classified as non-productive. CDR3 was defined by IMGT convention, running from the second conserved V-encoded cysteine to the conserved J-encoded phenylalanine. Sequences without an unambiguous match to a single V gene segment were excluded from the earlier analysis of about 600 of the donors. In an earlier analysis of some 590 of the donors, a V segment was called functional when productive rearrangements were above 56.7%, and segregating when the standard deviation between donors exceeded 5%. A statistical classification framework was built to diagnose cytomegalovirus status from the catalog of TCR beta chain sequences. In a later analysis, V and J genes were assigned by comparing TCR nucleotide sequences against IMGT/GENE-DB human TR gene sequences. In a later analysis, CDR3 sequences and most-parsimonious VDJ recombination scenarios were assigned using the TCRdist pipeline. In a later analysis, every TCR beta chain was defined by the combination of its CDR3 amino acid sequence and its V-gene family, and reads without a unique V-gene family were dropped. In a later analysis, around 600 highly shared, low-generation-probability nucleotide sequences were removed to address suspected cross-contamination and a sequencing artifact. In a later analysis, a clonal expansion index was calculated for each public chain from normalized within-repertoire ranks of inferred template counts. In a later analysis, generation probabilities were computed using a VDJ recombination model fitted to out-of-frame rearrangements, and the results were checked against IGoR. A later analysis scored TCR-TCR, TCR-HLA and TCR-CMV co-occurrence with hypergeometric tests, applying a repertoire-size bias correction to TCR pairs. A later analysis estimated false discovery rates by permuting HLA or CMV assignments 20 times. In a later analysis, co-occurring TCRs were grouped using DBSCAN, with TCRdist sequence similarity added in when clustering inside HLA-allele-positive subsets. For co-occurrence clustering, repertoires with fewer than 30,000 or more than 120,000 public chains were excluded, along with five or six repertoires with anomalous nucleotide sharing. What TCRdb holds here is the immuneACCESS table cut down to in-frame rearrangements. Part of the clones is not present; checked against another copy, under half of the missing clones reflect an unresolved V gene, and the others are unexplained. The V and J calls and clone size were taken over from that table, and D and trimming were inferred from the DNA. The sample has about 140,000 clones on record, around 80% of them singletons. The top ten clonotypes cover 6.5% of the sample.

The specimen sequenced was PBMCs. The chain uses TRBV30 and TRBJ2-2; TRBD1 aligns with 8 central bases. This sequence originates from a man aged 40-55 years in good health and CMV-seropositive. The DNA sequence follows: TGTGCCTACAGGGGGGCCGGGGAGCTGTTTTTT. It is translated as CAYRGAGELFF.